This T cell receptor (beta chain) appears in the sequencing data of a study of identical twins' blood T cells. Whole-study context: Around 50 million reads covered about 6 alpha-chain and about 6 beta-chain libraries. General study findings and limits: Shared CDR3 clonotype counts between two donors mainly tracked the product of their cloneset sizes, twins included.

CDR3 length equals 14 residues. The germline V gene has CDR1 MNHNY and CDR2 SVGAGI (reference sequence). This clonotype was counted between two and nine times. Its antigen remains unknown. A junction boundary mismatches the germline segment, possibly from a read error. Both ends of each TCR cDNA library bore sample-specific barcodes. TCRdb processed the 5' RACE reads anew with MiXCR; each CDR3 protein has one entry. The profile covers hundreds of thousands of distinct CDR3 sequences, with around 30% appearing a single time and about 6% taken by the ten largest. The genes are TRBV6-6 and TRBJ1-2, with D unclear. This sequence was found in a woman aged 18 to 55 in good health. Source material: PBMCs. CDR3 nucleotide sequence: TGTGCCGGCAGTTACTCTAAAGGGAATGGAGGCTACACCTTC. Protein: CAGSYSKGNGGYTF.